These 22 T cell receptor beta chains were all obtained from the same sample, sequenced in a study of T cells in Graves' hyperthyroidism and ophthalmopathy. Using RNA transcripts as the source, TCR beta CDR3 regions were amplified. Carried out on the TCR CDR3, a first-round RT-PCR used the HTBI primer set. TCRdb reprocessed the multiplex PCR reads with MiXCR, giving one entry per CDR3 protein. The sample lists under 450,000 distinct CDR3 sequences; about 17% were seen once. The sequenced sample was blood. These receptors were taken from a woman under 40 with Graves' hyperthyroidism that later progressed to Graves' ophthalmopathy.

Many counts were recorded for this clonotype. This chain links TRBV27 with TRBJ2-7; 7 bases are a match to TRBD2. The CDR3 loop spans 14 amino acids. V trimming: 3 bases; J trimming: 4 bases; junction bases outside the gene matches: 6. CDR1 is MNHEY, CDR2 SMNVEV, per germline (reference sequence). Here the CDR3 DNA reads TGTGCCAGCAGTTTTCGCGGGAGTAAGTACGAGCAGTACTTC. This codes for CASSFRGSKYEQYF.

This clonotype was counted ten times or more. V is TRBV7-8 and J is TRBJ2-7; the D is unclear. CDR3 length equals 13 residues. V was shortened by 6 bases and J by 6 bases, with 15 bases between the two germline ends. Germline CDR1 and CDR2: SGHVS and FQNEAQ. The CDR3 is CASSKFSLREQYF. The CDR3 DNA follows: TGTGCCAGCAGTAAATTCAGCCTTCGCGAGCAGTACTTC.

The sample holds many counts of this clonotype. The chain has TRBV6-1 and TRBJ1-1; 7 nucleotides align to TRBD1. The CDR3 has 16 amino acids. Germline CDR1 MNHNS, CDR2 SASEGT. J was trimmed by 6 bases and V by 6 bases; bases with no gene match: 16. The CDR3 protein is CASRRTDRAAEAEAFF. In DNA, the CDR3 is TGTGCCAGCAGACGCACAGACAGGGCGGCCGAGGCTGAAGCTTTCTTT.

The chain employs TRBV2 and TRBJ1-2, with D perhaps matching TRBD1 (5 bases). V lost 6 bases and J 1 base, leaving 15 bases between the germline ends. Per the germline V gene, CDR1 is SNHLY and CDR2 is FYNNEI. This CDR3 contains 15 residues. Here the CDR3 reads CASRAGRQINYGYTF. The CDR3, as DNA: TGTGCCAGCAGGGCAGGGAGGCAAATTAACTATGGCTACACCTTC. Full variable domain (missing parts from reference TRBV2 and TRBJ1-2): EPEVTQTPSHQVTQMGQEVILRCVPISNHLYFYWYRQILGQKVEFLVSFYNNEISEKSEIFDDQFSVERPDGSNFTLKIRSTKLEDSAMYFCASRAGRQINYGYTFGSGTRLTVV.

The chain recombines TRBV5-6 with TRBJ2-1, with a tentative D call TRBD1 (7 bases). CDR1 and CDR2 from the germline V gene are SGHDT and YYEEEE. The CDR3 is 13 residues long. With 5 bases removed from V and 7 bases from J, the gap between germline ends came to 13 bases. Here the CDR3 DNA reads TGTGCCAGCAGTCAGGGGGGCTGGAATGAGCAGTTCTTC. It yields the protein CASSQGGWNEQFF.

This clonotype has a count of ten or more. This chain uses TRBV7-9 with TRBJ2-5; D ambiguous. Germline V CDR1 and CDR2: SEHNR, FQNEAQ (reference sequence). This CDR3 has 12 amino acids. V lost 1 base and J lost 4, with 4 bases in between. The CDR3 region is CASSLDIETQYF. The CDR3 DNA follows: TGTGCCAGCAGCTTAGATATAGAGACCCAGTACTTC.

This clonotype occurred many times. This chain joins TRBV6-5 and TRBJ2-5; 8 positions agree with TRBD1. The CDR3 spans 16 residues. With V trimmed by 2 bases and J by 5 bases, 10 bases remained unmatched. Germline V gene lookup returns CDR1 MNHEY and CDR2 SVGAGI. CDR3 in DNA: TGTGCCAGCAGTTACGCCGACAGGGGCGCGGTGGAGACCCAGTACTTC. Translating gives CASSYADRGAVETQYF.

The rearrangement uses TRBV28 and TRBJ1-2; 7 bases agree with TRBD1. Germline loops: CDR1 MDHEN, CDR2 SYDVKM. This CDR3 spans 16 amino acids. V was pared by 5 bases and J by 4 bases, with 13 bases of the junction left unmatched. The CDR3 reads CASSVTVYRGVYGYTF. The DNA for the CDR3 is TGTGCCAGCAGTGTTACCGTCTACAGGGGTGTCTATGGCTACACCTTC.

Ten or more counts support this clonotype. This chain joins TRBV5-1 and TRBJ2-5; D may be TRBD1 (6 bases). Germline V gives CDR1 SGHRS, CDR2 YFSETQ. This CDR3 spans 14 amino acids. With 6 bases removed from V and 3 bases from J, the gap between germline ends came to 15 bases. The CDR3 DNA reads as TGCGCCAGCACCGATCCCTACAGGGAAGAGACCCAGTACTTC. Protein product: CASTDPYREETQYF.

This clonotype has ten or more counts. This rearrangement joins TRBV7-2 to TRBJ2-3, with 9 bases fitting TRBD2. The CDR3 consists of 16 residues. CDR1 and CDR2 (germline): SGHTA, FQGNSA. V gave up 2 bases and J gave up 3 bases; unmatched junction bases: 6. The CDR3 reads CASSLLGGGATDTQYF. In DNA, the CDR3 is TGTGCCAGCAGCTTATTGGGCGGGGGGGCAACAGATACGCAGTATTTT.

This clonotype was counted only a few times. The V gene is TRBV2, the J gene TRBJ1-1; D may be TRBD1 (6 bases). V dropped 10 bases and J dropped 0 bases, with 21 bases sitting between them. The CDR3 contains 16 residues. Germline V gene data show CDR1 as SNHLY and CDR2 as FYNNEI. The CDR3 reads CANRGGRSNMNTEAFF. CDR3 DNA: TGTGCCAACCGTGGGGGCAGAAGTAATATGAACACTGAAGCTTTCTTT.

This clonotype showed up many times. The chain has TRBV11-2 and TRBJ1-1, with D hard to call. Germline V CDR1 and CDR2: SGHAT, FQNNGV. V lost 2 bases and J 7 bases, leaving 14 bases between the germline ends. The CDR3 runs 14 residues. For the CDR3, the DNA is TGTGCCAGCAGCTTATTTGTGGCAGATAATGAAGCTTTCTTT. Translating it yields CASSLFVADNEAFF.

This clonotype was observed at least ten times. The chain carries TRBV19 and TRBJ1-1; tentative D call: TRBD1 (6 bases). Germline values: CDR1 LNHDA, CDR2 SQIVND (reference sequence). The CDR3 runs 16 residues. V dropped 4 bases and J dropped 6 bases, with 21 bases sitting between them. The CDR3 coding sequence is TGTGCCAGTAGTACAGCTACAGGGACTAGATACCCTGAAGCTTTCTTT. Its translation is CASSTATGTRYPEAFF.

Of note for this clonotype: This may be a read error, as it is one base from a much larger clone. The chain links TRBV12-3 or TRBV12-4 to TRBJ2-7, with D uncertain. The CDR3 length is 15 residues. The CDR3: CAGSFQVPSSYEQYF. CDR3 DNA sequence: TGTGCCGGCAGTTTTCAAGTTCCCAGCTCCTACGAGCAGTACTTC.

This clonotype was recorded at least ten times. V usage is TRBV11-2 and J usage is TRBJ2-7; TRBD1 aligns across 8 bases. V lost 5 bases to trimming and J lost 6 bases; unmatched junction nucleotides: 9. Germline CDR1 SGHAT, CDR2 FQNNGV. This CDR3 spans 14 amino acids. CDR3 in amino acids: CASSPTGGSREQYF. CDR3 bases: TGTGCCAGCAGCCCTACAGGGGGGTCTCGCGAGCAGTACTTC. The variable domain in full, completed from reference TRBV11-2 and TRBJ2-7, reads EAGVAQSPRYKIIEKRQSVAFWCNPISGHATLYWYQQILGQGPKLLIQFQNNGVVDDSQLPKDRFSAERLKGVDSTLKIQPAKLEDSAVYLCASSPTGGSREQYFGPGTRLTVT.

The sample holds one count of this clonotype. This sequence may be a read error, since a much larger clone differs from it by one base. The chain couples TRBV6-2 or TRBV6-3 to TRBJ1-1; D remains unclear. Germline CDR1 is MNHEY and CDR2 is SVGEGT. The CDR3 has 13 residues. CDR3 sequence: CASSVTMNTGAFF. For the CDR3, the DNA is TGTGCCAGCAGTGTAACCATGAACACTGGAGCTTTCTTT.

This clonotype showed up many times. The genes are TRBV6-1 and TRBJ2-5, with TRBD2 identical over 11 bases. The CDR3 consists of 17 residues. The trim removed 1 base at V and 5 bases at J, leaving 9 bases unmatched. Germline V gene sequence: CDR1 MNHNS, CDR2 SASEGT. The CDR3 region is CASSEGALAGGFETQYF. CDR3 DNA sequence: TGTGCCAGCAGTGAAGGTGCCCTAGCGGGAGGTTTCGAGACCCAGTACTTC.

The CDR3 region has the DNA TGTGCCAGTAGTCAGGATTCTTCGTGGCAGCCCCAGCATTTT. Protein: CASSQDSSWQPQHF. This rearrangement joins TRBV19 to TRBJ1-5; no clear D gene. CDR1 LNHDA and CDR2 SQIVND come from the germline V gene (reference sequence). This CDR3 contains 14 residues. V was trimmed by 5 bases and J by 7 bases, leaving 15 bases between them.

The V call is TRBV27, the J call TRBJ2-1, with D perhaps matching TRBD2 (6 bases). V was pared by 5 bases and J by 7 bases, with 15 bases between. The germline V gene has CDR1 MNHEY and CDR2 SMNVEV (reference sequence). This CDR3 is built from 14 residues. The CDR3 is CASSPTGAMNEQFF. The DNA of the CDR3 is TGTGCCAGCAGTCCCACGGGAGCGATGAATGAGCAGTTCTTC.

This clonotype was seen more than once but under ten times. The chain recombines TRBV5-1 with TRBJ2-1, with 7 bases fitting TRBD1. The V gene end was trimmed by 4 bases and the J gene end by 5 bases; junction bases not matched to a gene: 6. This CDR3 is built from 14 residues. Germline assignment: CDR1 SGHRS and CDR2 YFSETQ. This CDR3 is CASSGWDRNNEQFF. The CDR3 DNA reads as TGCGCCAGCAGCGGGTGGGACAGAAACAATGAGCAGTTCTTC.

This clonotype has only a few counts. The chain has TRBV18 and TRBJ1-4, with 7 bases aligning to TRBD1. The germline CDR1 and CDR2 sequences are KGHSH and LQKENI. The CDR3 covers 14 residues. Trimming took 3 bases from V and 5 from J; bases not matched to a gene: 3. The CDR3 spells CASSPNRGNEKLFF. The CDR3 nucleotides are TGTGCCAGCTCACCGAACAGGGGAAATGAAAAACTGTTTTTT.

This clonotype has only a few counts. A junction end diverges from the germline sequence, so it may reflect a read error. The chain carries TRBV7-9 and TRBJ2-5, with unresolved D. CDR1 and CDR2 from the germline V gene are SEHNR and FQNEAQ (reference sequence). CDR3 length: 17 amino acids. CDR3 loop: CASTLGRGLRRQETQYF. CDR3 sequence (DNA): TGTGCCAGCACCTTAGGACGTGGCCTACGGAGACAAGAGACCCAGTACTTC.